The 17 T cell receptor beta chains presented below share a single source sample, sequenced in a study of T cell responses to AZD1222 COVID-19 vaccine. Sequenced by immunoSEQ multiplex PCR; TCRdb stores in-frame clones only, minus some. There are about 120,000 clones in the sample; 80% to 95% occur only once, and 3.5% to 4.5% lies in the top ten. The material was peripheral blood, obtained 28 days after the second dose of the MenACWY control vaccine. These TCRs come from an adult who received the MenACWY meningococcal vaccine as a control.

V gene TRBV15 combines with J gene TRBJ2-3; 7 bases match TRBD2. Germline-derived CDR1 and CDR2 are LNHNV and YYDKDF (reference sequence). V lost 5 bases to trimming and J lost 7 bases; unmatched junction nucleotides: 18. The CDR3 is 17 residues long. For the CDR3, the DNA is TGTGCCACCAGCGGACCCGGGGAGGGACTGCCCCGGTATACGCAGTATTTT. Its protein is CATSGPGEGLPRYTQYF.

V usage is TRBV19 and J usage is TRBJ1-2; 7 bases are a match to TRBD1. The CDR3 has 15 amino acids. CDR1 is LNHDA, CDR2 SQIVND, per germline (reference sequence). Unmatched junction bases numbered 15, after V lost 7 bases and J lost 7 bases. CDR3 amino acids: CASTQGGVGSSGYTF. The CDR3 region has the DNA TGTGCCAGTACGCAGGGGGGCGTCGGGAGTAGTGGCTACACCTTC.

This chain uses TRBV6-1 with TRBJ1-4; 7 bases are a match to TRBD1. V dropped 3 bases and J dropped 0; count of bases not matched to a gene: 4. The CDR3 is 16 residues long. Germline loops: CDR1 MNHNS, CDR2 SASEGT. The CDR3 DNA is TGTGCCAGCAGTGAGGGACAGCTTGCAACTAATGAAAAACTGTTTTTT. Its translation is CASSEGQLATNEKLFF.

J is TRBJ2-1 and V is TRBV5-5; possibly TRBD1 for D (6 bases). The germline gives CDR1 SGHKS, CDR2 YYEKEE (reference sequence). The CDR3 runs to 15 residues. The germline V and J ends were trimmed by 4 bases and 3 bases, with 14 bases remaining between them. The CDR3 loop reads CASSPGAGVYNEQFF. For the CDR3, the DNA is TGTGCCAGCAGCCCCGGTGCAGGGGTCTACAATGAGCAGTTCTTC.

The chain joins TRBV27 to TRBJ1-4, with 10 bases aligning to TRBD1. V gave up 5 bases and J gave up 7 bases; unmatched junction bases: 10. Germline lookup yields CDR1 MNHEY and CDR2 SMNVEV (reference sequence). The CDR3 sequence is 16 residues long. The CDR3 DNA follows: TGTGCCAGCAGTCCCATCGACAGGGGGCCGTTTGAAAAACTGTTTTTT. This codes for CASSPIDRGPFEKLFF.

The rearrangement uses TRBV6-1 and TRBJ2-1; D call uncertain. CDR3 size: 14 residues. Trimming took 3 bases from V and 1 from J, leaving 7 bases between them. Germline lookup yields CDR1 MNHNS and CDR2 SASEGT. The CDR3: CASSDGVSYNEQFF. The CDR3 coding sequence is TGTGCCAGCAGTGATGGGGTGTCCTACAATGAGCAGTTCTTC.

A few counts support this clone. The chain is built from TRBV6-2 or TRBV6-3 and TRBJ2-7; TRBD2 matches 8 bases. The V segment lost 5 bases and the J segment 4 bases; nucleotides outside the gene matches: 4. The CDR3 runs to 13 residues. Germline lookup yields CDR1 MNHEY and CDR2 SVGEGT. CDR3 residues: CASSITSGYEQYF. CDR3 DNA: TGTGCCAGCAGTATAACTAGCGGTTACGAGCAGTACTTC.

CDR3 sequence: CASSVGGLAGAETQYF. The CDR3 nucleotides are TGTGCCAGCAGCGTAGGGGGACTAGCGGGGGCAGAGACCCAGTACTTC. The rearrangement uses TRBV9 and TRBJ2-5; 14 bases map to TRBD2. This CDR3 comprises 16 residues. Per the germline V gene, CDR1 is SGDLS and CDR2 is YYNGEE. Trimming removed 0 bases from V and 4 bases from J; junction bases left unmatched: 2.

The V call is TRBV9, the J call TRBJ1-6; D call uncertain. Germline V lookup: CDR1 SGDLS, CDR2 YYNGEE. V shed 0 bases and J shed 6 bases, with 7 bases lying between them. The CDR3 has 14 residues. CDR3 bases: TGTGCCAGCAGCGTAGGGGCATCTAATTCACCCCTCCACTTT. The encoded protein is CASSVGASNSPLHF.

The CDR3 loop reads CASSQALAGSNEQFF. The CDR3 nucleotides are TGTGCCAGCAGCCAAGCACTAGCGGGCTCGAATGAGCAGTTCTTC. This chain links TRBV14 with TRBJ2-1, with 9 bases lining up with TRBD2. Trimming removed 1 base from V and 7 bases from J; junction bases left unmatched: 5. Germline CDR1 is SGHDN and CDR2 is FVKESK. This CDR3 spans 15 amino acids.

The chain recombines TRBV5-6 with TRBJ2-3, with 9 bases aligning to TRBD2. CDR1 is SGHDT, CDR2 YYEEEE, per germline. Trimming took 3 bases from V and 0 from J; bases not matched to a gene: 5. This CDR3 has 16 residues. CDR3 loop: CASSSEREDSTDTQYF. For the CDR3, the DNA is TGTGCCAGCAGCTCCGAGCGGGAGGACAGCACAGATACGCAGTATTTT.

This clone was observed a single time. The chain links TRBV5-4 to TRBJ2-1; a weak D match, TRBD2 (6 bases). Between the trimmed V and J ends, which lost 4 bases and 5 bases, there was a span of 10 bases. CDR1 SGHNT and CDR2 YYREEE come from the germline V gene (reference sequence). This CDR3 comprises 13 residues. CDR3 DNA sequence: TGTGCCAGCAGCCCGGGACTCCACAATGAGCAGTTCTTC. Translating gives CASSPGLHNEQFF.

CDR3 DNA: TGTGCCATCAGTGAAGGAGCGTCGGGGGCCAACGTCCTGACTTTC. The encoded protein is CAISEGASGANVLTF. The J gene is TRBJ2-6, the V gene TRBV10-3; D ambiguous. V lost 3 bases and J lost 4, with 10 bases in between. This CDR3 contains 15 residues. CDR1 and CDR2 (germline): ENHRY, SYGVKD.

V usage is TRBV11-2 and J usage is TRBJ2-7; no firm D call. V shed 1 base and J shed 6 bases, with 13 bases lying between them. The CDR3 contains 14 residues. Germline-derived CDR1 and CDR2 are SGHAT and FQNNGV. This chain's CDR3 is CASSLAVRKGEQYF. DNA for the CDR3: TGTGCCAGCAGCTTAGCGGTACGTAAGGGCGAGCAGTACTTC.

The chain uses TRBV18 and TRBJ2-7; 7 positions agree with TRBD2. Per germline, CDR1 KGHSH and CDR2 LQKENI. This CDR3 comprises 13 residues. J lost 4 bases, V lost 4 bases, and 4 bases had no gene match. This chain's CDR3 is CASSRLADYEQYV. CDR3 nucleotides: TGTGCCAGCTCACGACTAGCAGATTACGAGCAGTACGTC.

In this sample, this clone turned up once. The CDR3 here is CASSQDLDRHYGYTF. The CDR3 DNA is TGCGCCAGCAGCCAAGATCTTGACAGGCACTATGGCTACACCTTC. V usage is TRBV4-1 and J usage is TRBJ1-2; D is perhaps TRBD1 (6 bases). Germline V gives CDR1 MGHRA, CDR2 YSYEKL. The CDR3 runs to 15 residues. Trimming took off 0 bases at V and 3 bases at J, with 11 bases between the two ends.

The rearrangement joins TRBV7-9 to TRBJ2-1; 10 positions match TRBD2. CDR1 is SEHNR and CDR2 is FQNEAQ in the germline V gene (reference sequence). Trimming cost V 7 bases and J 3 bases; bases outside gene matches: 9. CDR3 length: 16 amino acids. The CDR3, as DNA: TGTGCCAGCAAAGCATCTGGGACTAGCGTCTACAATGAGCAGTTCTTC. Translated, it gives CASKASGTSVYNEQFF.